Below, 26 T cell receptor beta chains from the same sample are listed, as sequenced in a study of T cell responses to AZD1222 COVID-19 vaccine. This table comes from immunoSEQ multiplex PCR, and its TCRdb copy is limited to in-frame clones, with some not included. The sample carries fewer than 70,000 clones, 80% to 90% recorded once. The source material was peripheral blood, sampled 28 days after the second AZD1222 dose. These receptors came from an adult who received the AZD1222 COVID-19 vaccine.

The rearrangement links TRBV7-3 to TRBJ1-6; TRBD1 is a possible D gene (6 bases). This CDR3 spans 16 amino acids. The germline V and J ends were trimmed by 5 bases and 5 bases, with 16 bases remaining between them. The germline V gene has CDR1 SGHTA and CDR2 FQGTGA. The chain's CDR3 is CASSRDRQGNNSPLHF. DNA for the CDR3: TGTGCCAGCAGCCGAGACAGGCAGGGCAATAATTCACCCCTCCACTTT.

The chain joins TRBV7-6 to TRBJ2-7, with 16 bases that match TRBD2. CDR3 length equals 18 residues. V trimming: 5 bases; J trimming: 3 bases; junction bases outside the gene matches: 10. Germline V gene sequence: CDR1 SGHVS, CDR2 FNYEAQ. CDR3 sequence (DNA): TGTGCCAGCAGCCTGGGACTAGCGGGAGGGGAAACCCTCTACGAGCAGTACTTC. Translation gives CASSLGLAGGETLYEQYF.

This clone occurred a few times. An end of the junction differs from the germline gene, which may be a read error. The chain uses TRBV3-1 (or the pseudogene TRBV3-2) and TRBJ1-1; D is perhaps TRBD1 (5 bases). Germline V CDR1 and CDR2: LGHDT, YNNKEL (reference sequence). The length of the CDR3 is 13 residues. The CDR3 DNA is TGTGCCAGCAGTCAAGGTTCAGGGAGTCCAGCTTTCTTT. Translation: CASSQGSGSPAFF.

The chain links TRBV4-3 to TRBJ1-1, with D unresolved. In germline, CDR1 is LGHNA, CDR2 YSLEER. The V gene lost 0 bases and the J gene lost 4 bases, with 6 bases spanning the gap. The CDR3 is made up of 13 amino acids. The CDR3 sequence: CASSQEMSTEAFF. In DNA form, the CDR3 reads TGCGCCAGCAGCCAAGAGATGAGCACTGAAGCTTTCTTT.

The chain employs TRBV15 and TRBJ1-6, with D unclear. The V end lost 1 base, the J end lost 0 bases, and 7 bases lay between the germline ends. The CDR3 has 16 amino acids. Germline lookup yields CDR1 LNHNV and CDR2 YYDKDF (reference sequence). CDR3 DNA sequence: TGTGCCACCAGCAGAGTGCGAAACTCCTATAATTCACCCCTCCACTTT. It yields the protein CATSRVRNSYNSPLHF.

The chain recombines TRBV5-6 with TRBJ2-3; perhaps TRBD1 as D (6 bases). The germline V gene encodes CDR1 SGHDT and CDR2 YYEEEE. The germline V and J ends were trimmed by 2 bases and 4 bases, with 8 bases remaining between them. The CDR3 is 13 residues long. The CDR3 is CASSFSGADTQYF. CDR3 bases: TGTGCCAGCAGCTTTTCAGGGGCAGATACGCAGTATTTT.

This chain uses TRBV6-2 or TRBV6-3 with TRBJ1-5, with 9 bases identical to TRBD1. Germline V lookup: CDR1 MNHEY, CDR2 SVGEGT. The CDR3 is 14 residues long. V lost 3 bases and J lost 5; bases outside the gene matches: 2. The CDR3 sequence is CASSYRDRDQPQHF. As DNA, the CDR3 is TGTGCCAGCAGTTATAGGGACAGGGATCAGCCCCAGCATTTT.

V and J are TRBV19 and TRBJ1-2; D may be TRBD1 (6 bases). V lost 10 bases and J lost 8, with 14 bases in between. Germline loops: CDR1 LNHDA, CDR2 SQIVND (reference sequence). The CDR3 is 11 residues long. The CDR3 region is CATGQTLGYTF. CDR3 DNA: TGTGCCACCGGACAGACGTTAGGCTACACCTTC. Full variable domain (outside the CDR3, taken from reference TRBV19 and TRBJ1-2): DGGITQSPKYLFRKEGQNVTLSCEQNLNHDAMYWYRQDPGQGLRLIYYSQIVNDFQKGDIAEGYSVSREKKESFPLTVTSAQKNPTAFYLCATGQTLGYTFGSGTRLTVV.

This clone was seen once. The CDR3 DNA is TGCACCATTCGGGGGACTGCCACTAATGAAAAACTGTTTTTT. The encoded protein is CTIRGTATNEKLFF. This chain joins TRBV29-1 and TRBJ1-4; weak D call: TRBD1 (5 bases). Germline V lookup: CDR1 SQVTM, CDR2 ANQGSEA. The CDR3 has 14 amino acids. The full variable domain, in which reference TRBV29-1 and TRBJ1-4 provide the parts outside the CDR3, is SAVISQKPSRDICQRGTSLTIQCQVDSQVTMMFWYRQQPGQSLTLIATANQGSEATYESGFVIDKFPISRPNLTFSTLTVSNMSPEDSSIYLCTIRGTATNEKLFFGSGTQLSVL.

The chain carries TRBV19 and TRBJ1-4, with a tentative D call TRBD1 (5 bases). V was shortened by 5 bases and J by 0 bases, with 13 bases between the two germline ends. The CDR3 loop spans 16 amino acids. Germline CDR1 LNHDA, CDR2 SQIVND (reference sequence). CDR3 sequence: CASSFRQRSTNEKLFF. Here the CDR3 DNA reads TGTGCCAGTAGTTTTCGACAGCGATCAACTAATGAAAAACTGTTTTTT.

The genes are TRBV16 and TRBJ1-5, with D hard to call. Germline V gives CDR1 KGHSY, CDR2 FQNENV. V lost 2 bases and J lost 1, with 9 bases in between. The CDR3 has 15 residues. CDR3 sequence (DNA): TGTGCCAGCAGCCAAAGGACGGCGAGCAATCAGCCCCAGCATTTT. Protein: CASSQRTASNQPQHF.

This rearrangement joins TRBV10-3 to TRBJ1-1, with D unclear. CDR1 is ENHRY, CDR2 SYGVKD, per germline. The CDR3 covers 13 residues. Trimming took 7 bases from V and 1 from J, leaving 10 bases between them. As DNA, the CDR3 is TGTGCCATCACGGGGAGATCGAACACTGAAGCTTTCTTT. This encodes CAITGRSNTEAFF.

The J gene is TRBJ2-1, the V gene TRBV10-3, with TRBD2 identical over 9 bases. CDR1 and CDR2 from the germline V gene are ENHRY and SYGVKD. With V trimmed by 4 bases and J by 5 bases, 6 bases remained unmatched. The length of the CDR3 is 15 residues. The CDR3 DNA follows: TGTGCCATCAGTGGAGTTAGCGGGAGTGACAATGAGCAGTTCTTC. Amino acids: CAISGVSGSDNEQFF.

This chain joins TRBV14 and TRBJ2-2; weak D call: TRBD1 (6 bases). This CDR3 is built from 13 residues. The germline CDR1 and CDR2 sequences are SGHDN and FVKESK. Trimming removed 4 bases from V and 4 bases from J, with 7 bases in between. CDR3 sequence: CASSPGATGELFF. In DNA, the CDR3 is TGTGCCAGCAGCCCAGGGGCCACCGGGGAGCTGTTTTTT.

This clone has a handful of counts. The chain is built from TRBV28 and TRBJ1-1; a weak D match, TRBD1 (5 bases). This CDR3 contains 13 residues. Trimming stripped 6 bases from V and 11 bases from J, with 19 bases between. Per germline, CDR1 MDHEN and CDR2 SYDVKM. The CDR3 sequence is CASRADGGRGAFF. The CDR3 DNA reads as TGTGCCAGCAGGGCTGATGGGGGTAGGGGTGCTTTCTTT.

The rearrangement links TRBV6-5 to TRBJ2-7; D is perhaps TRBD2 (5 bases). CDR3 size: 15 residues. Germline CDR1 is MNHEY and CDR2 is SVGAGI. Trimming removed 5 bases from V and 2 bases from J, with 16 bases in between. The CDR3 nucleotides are TGTGCCAGCAGTCCTCTGGCGGGCCCCACCTACGAGCAGTACTTC. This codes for CASSPLAGPTYEQYF.

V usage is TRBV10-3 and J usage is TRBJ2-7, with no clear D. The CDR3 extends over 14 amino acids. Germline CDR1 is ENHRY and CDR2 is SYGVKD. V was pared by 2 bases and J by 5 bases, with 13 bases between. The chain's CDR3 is CAISEPTPEHEQYF. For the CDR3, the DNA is TGTGCCATCAGTGAGCCCACCCCGGAACACGAGCAGTACTTC.

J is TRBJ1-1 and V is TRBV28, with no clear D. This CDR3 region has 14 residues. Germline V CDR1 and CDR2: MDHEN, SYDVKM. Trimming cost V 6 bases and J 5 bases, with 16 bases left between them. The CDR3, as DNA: TGTGCCAGCAGGGACCTGAGCGGAGGAACTGAAGCTTTCTTT. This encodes CASRDLSGGTEAFF.

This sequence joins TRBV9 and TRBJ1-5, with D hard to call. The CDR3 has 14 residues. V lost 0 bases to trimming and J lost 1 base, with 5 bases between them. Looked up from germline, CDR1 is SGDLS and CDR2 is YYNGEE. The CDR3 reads CASSVDGSNQPQHF. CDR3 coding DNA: TGTGCCAGCAGCGTAGACGGGAGCAATCAGCCCCAGCATTTT.

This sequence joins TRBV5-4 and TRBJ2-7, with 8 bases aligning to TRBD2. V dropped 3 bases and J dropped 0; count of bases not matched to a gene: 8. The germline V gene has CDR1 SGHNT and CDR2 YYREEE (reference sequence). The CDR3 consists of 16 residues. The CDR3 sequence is CASSSLLAAHSYEQYF. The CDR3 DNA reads TGTGCCAGCAGCTCCCTACTAGCGGCCCACTCCTACGAGCAGTACTTC.

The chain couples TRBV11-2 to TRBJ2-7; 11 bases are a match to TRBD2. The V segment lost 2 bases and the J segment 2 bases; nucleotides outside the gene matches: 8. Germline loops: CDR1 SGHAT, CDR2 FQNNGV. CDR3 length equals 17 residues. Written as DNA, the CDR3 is TGTGCCAGCAGCTTAAGTAGCGGGAGGGTCCTCACCTACGAGCAGTACTTC. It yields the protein CASSLSSGRVLTYEQYF.

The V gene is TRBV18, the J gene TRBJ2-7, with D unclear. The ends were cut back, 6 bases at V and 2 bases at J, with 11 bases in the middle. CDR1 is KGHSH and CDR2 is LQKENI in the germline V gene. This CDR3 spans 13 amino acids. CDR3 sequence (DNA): TGTGCCAGCTCCCCTACCCCCCCCTACGAGCAGTACTTC. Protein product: CASSPTPPYEQYF.

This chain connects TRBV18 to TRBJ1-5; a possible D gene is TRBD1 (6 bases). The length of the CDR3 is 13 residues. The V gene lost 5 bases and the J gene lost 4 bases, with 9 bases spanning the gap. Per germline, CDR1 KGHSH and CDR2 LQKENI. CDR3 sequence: CASSGGPNQPQHF. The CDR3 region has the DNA TGTGCCAGCTCAGGGGGCCCAAATCAGCCCCAGCATTTT. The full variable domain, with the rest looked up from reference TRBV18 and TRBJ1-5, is NAGVMQNPRHLVRRRGQEARLRCSPMKGHSHVYWYRQLPEEGLKFMVYLQKENIIDESGMPKERFSAEFPKEGPSILRIQQVVRGDSAAYFCASSGGPNQPQHFGDGTRLSIL.

The CDR3 DNA sequence: TGCGCCAGCCGTGGCGGCAACTATGGCTACACCTTC. Encoded protein: CASRGGNYGYTF. The J gene is TRBJ1-2, the V gene TRBV10-2; no reliable D call. The germline V gene has CDR1 WSHSY and CDR2 SAAADI. This CDR3 region has 12 residues. Trimming shortened V by 8 bases and J by 2 bases, and 9 bases separated the two germline ends.

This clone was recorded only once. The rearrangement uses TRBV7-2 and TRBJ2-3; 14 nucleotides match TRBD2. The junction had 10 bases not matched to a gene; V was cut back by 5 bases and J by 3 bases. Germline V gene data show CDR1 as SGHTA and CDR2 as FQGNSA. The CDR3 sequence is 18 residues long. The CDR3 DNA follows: TGTGCCAGCAGCCGCTGGGGGACTAGCGGGAGTTCAACAGATACGCAGTATTTT. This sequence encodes CASSRWGTSGSSTDTQYF.

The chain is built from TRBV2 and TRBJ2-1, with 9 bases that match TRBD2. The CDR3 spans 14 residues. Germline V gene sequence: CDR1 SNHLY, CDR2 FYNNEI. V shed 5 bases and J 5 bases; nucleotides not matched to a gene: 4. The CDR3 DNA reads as TGTGCCAGCAGTCCGACTAGCGGTAACAATGAGCAGTTCTTC. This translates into CASSPTSGNNEQFF.